This passage covers 28 T cell receptor beta chains from one sample sequenced in a study of blood T cells in healthy people across ages (dated by TCRdb to the mid-2010s). Library preparation used 5' RACE. A second PCR of roughly 7 to 11 cycles was performed with a sample-barcoded 5' primer and a J-beta primer mix. TCRdb reprocessing: public reads trimmed at Q25 with fastp, clones called with MiXCR, in-frame beta chains kept. Each record represents a unique CDR3 protein, reported with the most common genes and DNA among its rows. The sample yields around 1,900,000 distinct CDR3 sequences; approximately 40% were counted once. The leading ten clones occupy under 30% of the sample. Sequencing input: blood. These receptors were taken from a human donor in good health.

In its sample, this clonotype was seen a few times. The chain carries TRBV11-3 and TRBJ1-5; D gene uncertain. CDR1 SGHNT and CDR2 YENEEA come from the germline V gene. The CDR3 has 15 residues. V lost 5 bases and J lost 0, with 11 bases in between. The CDR3 region is CASSRSGYSNQPQHF. For the CDR3, the DNA is TGTGCCAGCAGCCGGTCAGGATATAGCAATCAGCCCCAGCATTTT.

V is TRBV12-3 or TRBV12-4 and J is TRBJ2-3, with D possibly being TRBD1 (6 bases). V was clipped by 6 bases and J by 3 bases, with 19 bases between them. This CDR3 is built from 16 residues. The CDR3 here is CASSHYPEQGTDTQYF. For the CDR3, the DNA is TGTGCCAGCAGCCATTACCCGGAACAGGGAACAGATACGCAGTATTTT.

There are a few counts of this clonotype. J is TRBJ2-7 and V is TRBV12-3 or TRBV12-4; no firm D call. V lost 6 bases, J lost 3 bases, and 15 bases lay in between. The CDR3 length is 14 residues. The CDR3 DNA reads TGTGCCAGCAGCCCCTCCAGGCATAACTACGAGCAGTACTTC. Translated, it gives CASSPSRHNYEQYF.

The rearrangement uses TRBV29-1 and TRBJ1-1; no clear D gene. This CDR3 region has 11 residues. Germline V gene data show CDR1 as SQVTM and CDR2 as ANQGSEA. V was trimmed by 4 bases and J by 6 bases, leaving 9 bases between them. The CDR3 loop is CSVGGRAEAFF. CDR3 coding DNA: TGCAGCGTTGGTGGACGGGCTGAAGCTTTCTTT.

This clonotype was detected only a few times. This rearrangement joins TRBV5-1 to TRBJ2-1; tentative D call: TRBD1 (6 bases). The CDR3 spans 16 residues. Per germline, CDR1 SGHRS and CDR2 YFSETQ. V lost 5 bases, J lost 0 bases, and 15 bases lay in between. Written as DNA, the CDR3 is TGCGCCAGCAGTTACAGGGATAGTAGCTCCTACAATGAGCAGTTCTTC. Translating it yields CASSYRDSSSYNEQFF.

In this sample, this clonotype turned up a few times. The V gene is TRBV6-2 or TRBV6-3, the J gene TRBJ2-1; TRBD2 matches 7 bases. The V and J ends lost 3 bases and 4 bases, in that order; junction bases with no gene match: 6. Looked up from germline, CDR1 is MNHEY and CDR2 is SVGEGT. The CDR3 covers 15 residues. CDR3 protein: CASSYDRGDYNEQFF. CDR3 bases: TGTGCCAGCAGTTATGATCGGGGGGATTACAATGAGCAGTTCTTC.

The chain recombines TRBV3-1 with TRBJ1-4; D gene ambiguous. CDR1 and CDR2 (germline): LGHDT, YNNKEL (reference sequence). V lost 4 bases to trimming and J lost 8 bases, with 14 bases between them. The CDR3 sequence is 14 residues long. In DNA form, the CDR3 reads TGTGCCAGCAGCCTCGTAGGGAAAGGAGAAAAACTGTTTTTT. Amino acids: CASSLVGKGEKLFF.

The CDR3 loop is CASSLAPGGGSNQPQHF. The CDR3, as DNA: TGTGCCAGCAGCTTAGCCCCTGGTGGGGGGAGCAATCAGCCCCAGCATTTT. The V and J genes are TRBV7-2 and TRBJ1-5; TRBD1 is a possible D gene (5 bases). V lost 0 bases and J lost 1, with 13 bases in between. Germline lookup yields CDR1 SGHTA and CDR2 FQGNSA. This CDR3 spans 17 amino acids.

The chain is built from TRBV3-1 and TRBJ1-2, with a possible D match to TRBD1 (6 bases). The CDR3 is 16 amino acids. V was pared by 0 bases and J by 3 bases, with 14 bases between. Germline V gene sequence: CDR1 LGHDT, CDR2 YNNKEL (reference sequence). The chain's CDR3 is CASSQEGARGYYGYTF. In DNA, the CDR3 is TGTGCCAGCAGCCAAGAGGGCGCCAGGGGTTACTATGGCTACACCTTC.

This clonotype showed up just a few times. A much bigger clone sits one base away, suggesting this may be a read error. The genes are TRBV27 and TRBJ2-7; D remains unclear. V gave up 8 bases and J gave up 5 bases, with 4 bases separating them. The CDR3 is 9 residues long. CDR1 and CDR2 (germline): MNHEY, SMNVEV (reference sequence). CDR3 in amino acids: CASGNEQYF. The CDR3 DNA is TGTGCCAGCGGCAACGAGCAGTACTTC.

The chain combines TRBV9 with TRBJ2-1, with D perhaps TRBD2 (7 bases). Trimming left V 4 bases short and J 4 bases short, with 24 bases between. CDR1 is SGDLS and CDR2 is YYNGEE in the germline V gene. The CDR3 loop spans 18 amino acids. The CDR3 DNA reads TGTGCCAGCAGCCTAAGGACAGTAGCGGGTGAAGCATACAATGAGCAGTTCTTC. This translates into CASSLRTVAGEAYNEQFF.

V usage is TRBV11-3 and J usage is TRBJ2-1; 13 bases fit TRBD2. Germline CDR1 and CDR2: SGHNT and YENEEA. The V and J ends lost 0 bases and 8 bases, in that order; junction bases with no gene match: 4. The CDR3 is made up of 16 amino acids. This CDR3 is CASSLEGLAGQDEQFF. CDR3 nucleotide sequence: TGTGCCAGCAGCTTAGAGGGACTAGCGGGGCAGGATGAGCAGTTCTTC.

This clonotype was seen only a few times. The chain uses TRBV6-5 and TRBJ1-2; maybe TRBD1 (5 bases). CDR1 MNHEY and CDR2 SVGAGI come from the germline V gene. V lost 4 bases and J 3 bases, leaving 12 bases between the germline ends. This CDR3 spans 14 amino acids. The CDR3 bases are TGTGCCAGCAGTTCCTACCCGGGGGACTATGGCTACACCTTC. Translating gives CASSSYPGDYGYTF.

The table lists this clonotype with a count of one. V and J are TRBV24-1 and TRBJ2-5, with a tentative D call TRBD1 (5 bases). Germline CDR1 and CDR2: KGHDR and SFDVKD. The V and J ends lost 5 bases and 4 bases respectively, with 25 bases between them. The CDR3 runs to 18 residues. CDR3 DNA sequence: TGTGCCACCAGTGGTTTCGGTCGCCGCGGCAGGGCGCGAGAGACCCAGTACTTC. Translation gives CATSGFGRRGRARETQYF.

In this sample, this clonotype turned up once. The genes are TRBV12-3 or TRBV12-4 and TRBJ1-1; 10 nucleotides match TRBD1. The junction had 9 bases not matched to a gene; V was cut back by 5 bases and J by 0 bases. The CDR3 totals 17 residues. CDR3 sequence: CASSPWTGGTLNTEAFF. The CDR3 nucleotides read TGTGCCAGCAGTCCCTGGACAGGGGGTACGCTGAACACTGAAGCTTTCTTT.

This clonotype was counted between two and nine times. In DNA form, the CDR3 reads TGTGCCAGCAGTTATTCGGGGGGAACCCACGAGCAGTACTTC. It is translated as CASSYSGGTHEQYF. The genes are TRBV6-6 and TRBJ2-5, with 7 positions matching TRBD2. The end of the DNA is better explained by TRBJ2-7, so the J call may be wrong. Germline CDR1 and CDR2: MNHNY and SVGAGI (reference sequence). The CDR3 covers 14 residues.

The chain combines TRBV11-2 with TRBJ2-4; no firm D call. The CDR3 has 15 residues. Trimming shortened V by 2 bases and J by 0 bases, and 8 bases separated the two germline ends. CDR1 and CDR2 (germline): SGHAT, FQNNGV. CDR3: CASSLKGLAKNIQYF. The CDR3 DNA follows: TGTGCCAGCAGCTTAAAAGGGCTAGCCAAAAACATTCAGTACTTC.

This chain links TRBV7-2 with TRBJ1-2; D unclear. The germline gives CDR1 SGHTA, CDR2 FQGNSA. Between the trimmed V and J ends, which lost 1 base and 5 bases, there was a span of 17 bases. The CDR3 is made up of 16 amino acids. The CDR3 loop reads CASSLELVTSIYGYTF. In nucleotides, the CDR3 is TGTGCCAGCAGCTTAGAATTGGTCACATCCATTTATGGCTACACCTTC.

This clonotype was counted a few times. The chain joins TRBV7-2 to TRBJ2-1; D is possibly TRBD2 (6 bases). From germline, CDR1 is SGHTA and CDR2 FQGNSA. Trimming removed 1 base at V and 5 bases at J, with 12 bases between. This CDR3 has 15 amino acids. CDR3 sequence reads: CASSLEVAGHNEQFF. DNA of the CDR3: TGTGCCAGCAGCTTAGAGGTCGCGGGGCACAATGAGCAGTTCTTC.

V gene TRBV19 combines with J gene TRBJ2-2; D gene uncertain. Germline-derived CDR1 and CDR2 are LNHDA and SQIVND (reference sequence). Trimming took 0 bases from V and 1 from J, leaving 12 bases between them. The CDR3 covers 17 residues. The CDR3 is CASSIDWKIMNTGELFF. CDR3 coding DNA: TGTGCCAGTAGTATAGATTGGAAGATAATGAACACCGGGGAGCTGTTTTTT.

J is TRBJ2-1 and V is TRBV6-2 or TRBV6-3, with D possibly matching TRBD2 (7 bases). The CDR3 has 11 residues. Per germline, CDR1 MNHEY and CDR2 SVGEGT. Between the trimmed V and J ends, which lost 7 bases and 10 bases, there was a span of 11 bases. The CDR3 here is CASMRGREQFF. CDR3 DNA sequence: TGTGCCAGCATGCGGGGGCGGGAGCAGTTCTTC.

J is TRBJ1-2 and V is TRBV11-2; no definite D call. CDR3 length equals 14 residues. V shed 5 bases and J shed 8 bases, with 18 bases lying between them. The germline CDR1 and CDR2 sequences are SGHAT and FQNNGV. CDR3 loop: CASSIAPISEGYTF. The DNA of the CDR3 is TGTGCCAGCAGCATCGCCCCCATATCAGAAGGCTACACCTTC.

The rearrangement links TRBV20-1 to TRBJ1-2; 7 bases map to TRBD1. Germline CDR1 reads DFQATT; CDR2 reads SNEGSKA (reference sequence). V lost 6 bases, J lost 9 bases, and 16 bases stayed unmatched. The CDR3 sequence is 14 residues long. The CDR3 sequence is CSATDPGGGLSYTF. In DNA, the CDR3 is TGCAGTGCCACGGACCCAGGGGGGGGTTTGAGCTACACCTTC.

Regarding this clonotype: At one of its ends the junction is not consistent with the germline gene, which may arise from a read error. The gene calls are TRBV5-1 and TRBJ1-2, with D uncertain. Germline V CDR1 and CDR2: SGHRS, YFSETQ. The CDR3 sequence is 13 residues long. The DNA of the CDR3 is TGCGCCGGCAGCTCAAACAGCTTATTGGGCTACACCTTC. Translation gives CAGSSNSLLGYTF. Looking up the rest from reference TRBV5-1 and TRBJ1-2 gives the full variable domain: KAGVTQTPRYLIKTRGQQVTLSCSPISGHRSVSWYQQTPGQGLQFLFEYFSETQRNKGNFPGRFSGRQFSNSRSEMNVSTLELGDSALYLCAGSSNSLLGYTFGSGTRLTVV.

This clonotype was detected only a few times. The chain uses TRBV7-2 and TRBJ2-1, with D perhaps assigned TRBD1 or TRBD2 (5 bases each). CDR3 size: 14 residues. CDR1 and CDR2 from the germline V gene are SGHTA and FQGNSA. V was shortened by 4 bases and J by 9 bases, with 16 bases between the two germline ends. The CDR3 bases are TGTGCCAGCAGCTCCCTAGGAAGAGGGACTGAGCAGTTCTTC. This translates into CASSSLGRGTEQFF.

The chain couples TRBV10-3 to TRBJ1-2, with TRBD1 identical over 7 bases. Germline V lookup: CDR1 ENHRY, CDR2 SYGVKD. Trimming at V came to 5 bases and at J to 8 bases, leaving 5 bases not matched to a gene. CDR3 size: 12 residues. The CDR3 bases are TGTGCCATCAGTAGACAGGGAAAAGGCTACACCTTC. Protein product: CAISRQGKGYTF.

The genes are TRBV4-3 and TRBJ2-7; tentatively, D is TRBD2 (7 bases). The length of the CDR3 is 15 residues. Germline CDR1 reads LGHNA; CDR2 reads YSLEER. V gave up 0 bases and J gave up 10 bases, with 19 bases separating them. In DNA, the CDR3 is TGCGCCAGCAGCCAAGAATTGGCGGGGGCGGAGGCCCAGTACTTC. Its protein product is CASSQELAGAEAQYF.

The chain has TRBV10-3 and TRBJ2-5, with unresolved D. Germline V lookup: CDR1 ENHRY, CDR2 SYGVKD. The CDR3 loop spans 13 amino acids. Trimming took off 6 bases at V and 2 bases at J, with 10 bases between the two ends. This CDR3 reads CAIRLNPQETQYF. DNA for the CDR3: TGTGCCATCAGACTAAACCCTCAAGAGACCCAGTACTTC.